This is a list of T cell receptor beta chains from one sample in a study of blood T cell repertoires in COVID-19. Profiling relied on immunoSEQ multiplex PCR, and the TCRdb table lists in-frame clones only, not all of them. This repertoire shows 470,000 or so clones, about 89% found once; its top ten account for 4% to 5.5%. Sequenced input: peripheral blood. Receptors originate from a woman under 40 with acute or convalescent COVID-19. Each CDR3 is given with its conserved first and last residue. A D gene is named only where the DNA matches it firmly. Size tells how often a clone was seen (once, few, many) or the class of an expanded clone, and some rows leave it out.

.,TRBJ2-7,.,TRBV7-9,19,TGTGCCAGCAGCACCCAAAACGGACCGACAGGTCAAAGATCCTACGAGCAGTACTTC,CASSTQNGPTGQRSYEQYF
.,TRBJ2-3,TRBD2,TRBV11-1,15,TGTGCCAGCAGCTCGCGGCTAGCGGGGGCCCCAACGCAGTATTTT,CASSSRLAGAPTQYF
.,TRBJ1-1,.,TRBV19,13,TGTGCCAGTATCCCGGGGTGGAACACTGAAGCTTTCTTT,CASIPGWNTEAFF
once,TRBJ2-1,.,TRBV28,16,TGTGCCAGCAGTTTTGCACAGTCCAATTCCTACAATGAGCAGTTCTTC,CASSFAQSNSYNEQFF
.,TRBJ1-6,.,TRBV28,12,TGTGCCGCAGGAGGAACTACTGGGTCCCTCCACTTT,CAAGGTTGSLHF
.,TRBJ2-7,TRBD2,TRBV7-9,14,TGTGCCAGCAGCCCCGGGACTAGCGCTAGGGAGCAGTACTTC,CASSPGTSAREQYF
.,TRBJ2-1,TRBD2,TRBV6-5,15,TGTGCCAGCTCGGAGACTAGCGGGGCTCACAATGAGCAGTTCTTC,CASSETSGAHNEQFF
.,TRBJ2-5,TRBD2,TRBV30,13,TGTGCCTCCCTCGGTTCCGGGGGGGAGACCCAGTACTTC,CASLGSGGETQYF
.,TRBJ1-2,TRBD1,TRBV19,14,TGTGCCAGTAAGGGGGCTCAATCTCACTATGGCTACACCTTC,CASKGAQSHYGYTF
.,TRBJ2-7,.,TRBV2,14,TGTGCCAGCAGTGAACACAGGAACGGGTACGAGCAGTACTTC,CASSEHRNGYEQYF
.,TRBJ1-6,.,TRBV11-2,14,TGTGCCAGCAGTCAATGGACTGACTATTCACCCCTCCACTTT,CASSQWTDYSPLHF
.,TRBJ1-1,.,TRBV6-5,15,TGTGCCAGCCTCGGAATCGGGGGTGCGAACACTGAAGCTTTCTTT,CASLGIGGANTEAFF
.,TRBJ1-3,.,TRBV5-1,16,TGCGCCAGCAGCTTGGCGGGCGGAGGGTTCGCAAACACCATATATTTT,CASSLAGGGFANTIYF
.,TRBJ2-1,.,TRBV3-1/TRBV3-2,15,TGTGCCAGCAGCCTCTCTGTGCTCGAGTACAATGAGCAGTTCTTC,CASSLSVLEYNEQFF
.,TRBJ2-7,TRBD2,TRBV5-8,17,TGTGCCAGCAGCCTGGCCGCCTTGGCGGGGGGCTCCTACGAGCAGTACTTC,CASSLAALAGGSYEQYF
.,TRBJ2-5,.,TRBV5-4,15,TGTGCCAGCAGCTTGGTGGGGCCAGTCCAAGAGACCCAGTACTTC,CASSLVGPVQETQYF
.,TRBJ1-2,TRBD1,TRBV18,15,TGTGCCAGCTCACCTATCGGGACAGGGTCCCTTGGCTACACCTTC,CASSPIGTGSLGYTF
.,TRBJ2-6,TRBD1,TRBV30,16,TGTGCCTGGGACGGACAGGGGGCCTCTGGGGCCAACGTCCTGACTTTC,CAWDGQGASGANVLTF
once,TRBJ2-1,.,TRBV7-9,15,TGTGCCAGCAGCTTAGCGGAGCCGTGGTACAATGAGCAGTTCTTC,CASSLAEPWYNEQFF
.,TRBJ1-1,.,TRBV5-5,14,TGTGCCAGCAGCTTGCAGGGGTGGGGGACTGAAGCTTTCTTT,CASSLQGWGTEAFF
.,TRBJ2-1,.,TRBV5-5,13,TGTGCCAGCAGCTTGTGGGGGGTCAGTGAGCAGTTCTTC,CASSLWGVSEQFF
.,TRBJ2-1,TRBD1,TRBV5-1,15,TGCGCCAGCACCAACACCGGGACAGGGGGCAATGAGCAGTTCTTC,CASTNTGTGGNEQFF
.,TRBJ2-3,TRBD2,TRBV10-1,17,TGCGCCAGCAGTGAAGTGACTAGCGGGGGGGCCACAGATACGCAGTATTTT,CASSEVTSGGATDTQYF
.,TRBJ1-2,.,TRBV3-1/TRBV3-2,14,TGTGCCAGCAGCCGACAGGTGAACCACTATGGCTACACCTTC,CASSRQVNHYGYTF
.,TRBJ2-1,.,TRBV11-3,13,TGTGCCAGCAGCGATGACAGGTACAATGAGCAGTTCTTC,CASSDDRYNEQFF
.,TRBJ2-3,.,TRBV12-3/TRBV12-4,13,TGTGCCAGCAGTTTATCCGGCGGGGATACGCAGTATTTT,CASSLSGGDTQYF
.,TRBJ2-4,TRBD1,TRBV5-1,15,TGCGCCAGCAGCGAAGGGGGCGTCACCAAAAACATTCAGTACTTC,CASSEGGVTKNIQYF
.,TRBJ2-7,.,TRBV28,13,TGTGCCAGCAGCCCAGGATCGCCTTACGAGCAGTACTTC,CASSPGSPYEQYF
.,TRBJ2-3,TRBD2,TRBV5-4,15,TGTGCCAGCAGCTCCCTTAGCGGGGCTACAGATACGCAGTATTTT,CASSSLSGATDTQYF
.,TRBJ2-2,.,TRBV6-5,14,TGTGCCACCGGAGGGAAACTTAGCACCGGGGAGCTGTTTTTT,CATGGKLSTGELFF
.,TRBJ2-7,.,TRBV12-5,13,TGTGCTAGTGGTTTTTCCTCTTTCTACGAGCAGTACTTC,CASGFSSFYEQYF
few,TRBJ1-2,TRBD1,TRBV4-1,16,TGCGCCAGCAGCCAGCGGTTTGAGGGGGCTTTGGACGACTACACCTTC,CASSQRFEGALDDYTF
.,TRBJ1-2,TRBD1,TRBV7-9,13,TGTGCCAGCAGCCCCGCAGGGGGCCGTGGCTACACCTTC,CASSPAGGRGYTF
.,TRBJ1-6,.,TRBV6-5,14,TGTGCCAGCAGTAGAGGGACAAGTGACTCACCCCTCCACTTT,CASSRGTSDSPLHF
.,TRBJ2-7,.,TRBV6-5,13,TGTGCCAGCACAGCAGGGGCGACCTACGAGCAGTACTTC,CASTAGATYEQYF
.,TRBJ2-2,.,TRBV9,17,TGTGCCAGCAGCCCCCGACGAGGGGGGGCGAACACCGGGGAGCTGTTTTTT,CASSPRRGGANTGELFF
.,TRBJ2-5,.,TRBV11-1,15,TGTGCCAGCAGCTTACGCTCGACAGAAGAAGAGACCCAGTACTTC,CASSLRSTEEETQYF
.,TRBJ2-2,.,TRBV3-1/TRBV3-2,13,TGTGCCAGCAGCCGACAAGTCACCGGGGAGCTGTTTTTT,CASSRQVTGELFF
.,TRBJ1-3,.,TRBV28,15,TGTGCCAGCGAAACAGCAACCTTCTCTGGAAACACCATATATTTT,CASETATFSGNTIYF
.,TRBJ2-1,.,TRBV10-2,12,TGCGCCAGCAGGGCAGGGAACAATGAGCAGTTCTTC,CASRAGNNEQFF
.,TRBJ2-1,TRBD1,TRBV11-3,15,TGTGCCAGCAGCTTCGGGACAGTTCCCCAGAATGAGCAGTTCTTC,CASSFGTVPQNEQFF
.,TRBJ2-3,TRBD2,TRBV9,16,TGTGCCAGCAGCGTCACTAGCGGGGGGCCTACAGATACGCAGTATTTT,CASSVTSGGPTDTQYF
.,TRBJ1-2,.,TRBV18,15,TGTGCCAGCTCACCACCCGAGGGTTCTAACTATGGCTACACCTTC,CASSPPEGSNYGYTF
.,TRBJ1-2,.,TRBV5-1,14,TGCGCCAGCAGCAAACAGGAGACTAACTATGGCTACACCTTC,CASSKQETNYGYTF
.,TRBJ1-2,TRBD1,TRBV3-1/TRBV3-2,15,TGTGCCAGCAGCCAAGATAGCGCAGGGGGGTACGGCTACACCTTC,CASSQDSAGGYGYTF
.,TRBJ2-5,TRBD2,TRBV4-1,16,TGCGCCAGCAGCCACCCTCTAGCGGGAGTCCAAGAGACCCAGTACTTC,CASSHPLAGVQETQYF
.,TRBJ1-5,.,TRBV19,16,TGTGCCAGTAGTATAGGAGGGAGGAGGAGCAATCAGCCCCAGCATTTT,CASSIGGRRSNQPQHF
.,TRBJ1-1,.,TRBV5-1,14,TGCGCCAGCAGCTCAAACCCGGGTAGTACTGAAGCTTTCTTT,CASSSNPGSTEAFF
.,TRBJ2-7,.,TRBV27,11,TGTGCCAGTGGGCTATCCTACGAGCAGTACTTC,CASGLSYEQYF
.,TRBJ2-5,.,TRBV6-5,13,TGTGCCAGCAGTTACGGAGGGATGGAGACCCAGTACTTC,CASSYGGMETQYF
.,TRBJ1-1,TRBD1,TRBV5-8,15,TGTGCCAGCCGTTGGACAGGCCTTCTGAACACTGAAGCTTTCTTT,CASRWTGLLNTEAFF
once,TRBJ1-2,.,TRBV9,14,TGTGCCAGCAGCGTAGGCAGGGGTTCTTGGGGCTACACCTTC,CASSVGRGSWGYTF
.,TRBJ1-1,.,TRBV19,15,TGTGCCAGTAGTATCACAATCAGGATGAACACTGAAGCTTTCTTT,CASSITIRMNTEAFF
.,TRBJ1-2,.,TRBV15,13,TGTGCCACCAGGAGGGAATCTCTCTATGGCTACACCTTC,CATRRESLYGYTF
few,TRBJ2-5,.,TRBV5-4,15,TGTGCCAGCAGAAGTGCCGGGACTGCGCAAGAGACCCAGTACTTC,CASRSAGTAQETQYF
.,TRBJ1-2,.,TRBV20-1,12,TGCAGTGCTAGTCAGGGTCCTTATGGCTACACCTTC,CSASQGPYGYTF
.,TRBJ2-5,TRBD1,TRBV30,14,TGTGCCTGGAGCGTGGGACAGTCGCAAGAGACCCAGTACTTC,CAWSVGQSQETQYF